Listed below are T cell receptor beta chains from one sample, sequenced in a study of blood T cell repertoires in COVID-19. TCRdb's table, derived via immunoSEQ multiplex PCR, lists solely in-frame clones and lacks some. In the table there are hundreds of thousands of clones, 75% to 85% of which are singletons. The sequenced sample consisted of peripheral blood. The source is a human donor in a cohort sampled during active COVID-19. CDR3s include the opening cysteine and the closing phenylalanine or tryptophan. The D gene is left open where the match is weak. Only part of the rows carry a size: once, few, many, or a class if the clone is expanded.

CDR3,DNA,J,V,D,size
CASRSGLAANEQFF,TGTGCCAGCAGGTCAGGACTAGCGGCCAATGAGCAGTTCTTC,TRBJ2-1,TRBV28,TRBD2,NA
CAWRPPGGKQFF,TGTGCCTGGAGACCACCCGGGGGGAAGCAGTTCTTC,TRBJ2-1,TRBV30,TRBD2,NA
CASSPDTNNEQFF,TGTGCCAGCAGCCCGGACACTAACAATGAGCAGTTCTTC,TRBJ2-1,TRBV5-6,NA,NA
CASSAGISYEQYF,TGTGCCAGTAGCGCCGGGATATCCTACGAGCAGTACTTC,TRBJ2-7,TRBV19,NA,NA
CASSELRGGQGQPQHF,TGTGCCAGCAGTGAATTAAGAGGGGGACAGGGACAGCCCCAGCATTTT,TRBJ1-5,TRBV6-1,TRBD1,NA
CASSPTVAGVTDTQYF,TGTGCCAGCTCACCAACGGTAGCCGGGGTCACAGATACGCAGTATTTT,TRBJ2-3,TRBV18,NA,NA
CASRHGGAPNTGELFF,TGTGCCAGCAGACACGGGGGGGCCCCCAACACCGGGGAGCTGTTTTTT,TRBJ2-2,TRBV2,TRBD2,NA
CATSDLGEGRRETQYF,TGTGCCACCAGTGATTTGGGCGAAGGGAGGAGGGAGACCCAGTACTTC,TRBJ2-5,TRBV24-1,NA,NA
CSARDVDEQFF,TGCAGTGCTAGAGACGTAGATGAGCAGTTCTTC,TRBJ2-1,TRBV20-1,NA,NA
CSASTDRERGAGNTEAFF,TGCAGTGCGAGTACTGACAGGGAACGAGGTGCTGGGAACACTGAAGCTTTCTTT,TRBJ1-1,TRBV20-1,TRBD1,NA
CASSTTGGRQPQHF,TGCGCCAGCAGCACGACAGGGGGACGCCAGCCCCAGCATTTT,TRBJ1-5,TRBV5-1,TRBD1,NA
CASSPGQGREKLFF,TGCGCCAGCAGCCCGGGACAGGGCAGGGAAAAACTGTTTTTT,TRBJ1-4,TRBV5-1,TRBD1,NA
CASSENAWATGTDTQYF,TGTGCCAGCAGTGAAAACGCCTGGGCCACGGGAACAGATACGCAGTATTTT,TRBJ2-3,TRBV6-1,NA,NA
CASSQDRQGYEQYF,TGTGCCAGCAGCCAAGATAGACAGGGCTACGAGCAGTACTTC,TRBJ2-7,TRBV14,TRBD1,NA
CASSLWEGTNTGELFF,TGTGCCAGCAGCTTATGGGAGGGGACGAACACCGGGGAGCTGTTTTTT,TRBJ2-2,TRBV7-8,TRBD2,NA
CATREQGANEKLFF,TGTGCCACCAGAGAACAGGGCGCTAATGAAAAACTGTTTTTT,TRBJ1-4,TRBV6-6,NA,NA
CASIPDREGQPQHF,TGTGCCAGCATCCCGGACAGGGAGGGGCAGCCCCAGCATTTT,TRBJ1-5,TRBV6-2/TRBV6-3,TRBD1,few
CASSLYLAGAEQFF,TGTGCCAGCAGCTTGTACCTAGCGGGGGCCGAGCAGTTCTTC,TRBJ2-1,TRBV5-4,TRBD2,NA
CASSSRRGAATDTQYF,TGTGCCAGTAGTTCTAGGCGGGGGGCCGCCACAGATACGCAGTATTTT,TRBJ2-3,TRBV19,TRBD2,NA
CASSHRGYQPQHF,TGTGCCAGCAGTCACAGGGGGTATCAGCCCCAGCATTTT,TRBJ1-5,TRBV3-1/TRBV3-2,TRBD1,few
CASSLDRAGYTF,TGCGCCAGCAGCTTGGACAGAGCTGGCTACACCTTC,TRBJ1-2,TRBV5-1,NA,NA
CASSLAGGSSSGANVLTF,TGTGCCAGCAGTTTAGCCGGAGGGAGTAGCTCTGGGGCCAACGTCCTGACTTTC,TRBJ2-6,TRBV28,NA,NA
CASSKTGGGNEQFF,TGTGCCAGCAGCAAGACAGGGGGCGGGAATGAGCAGTTCTTC,TRBJ2-1,TRBV7-9,TRBD1,NA
CASSTPGTGEETQYF,TGTGCCAGTAGTACTCCCGGGACAGGAGAAGAGACCCAGTACTTC,TRBJ2-5,TRBV19,TRBD1,NA
CASSLRGEKLFF,TGTGCCAGCAGTTTACGGGGAGAAAAACTGTTTTTT,TRBJ1-4,TRBV27,NA,NA
CSASPRGGYTF,TGCAGTGCTAGCCCCAGGGGTGGCTACACCTTC,TRBJ1-2,TRBV20-1,NA,few
CASSGVSTGGADSPLHF,TGTGCCAGCAGCGGGGTCTCAACAGGGGGCGCGGATTCACCCCTCCACTTT,TRBJ1-6,TRBV3-1/TRBV3-2,TRBD1,NA
CASSQVPGMKDGYTF,TGCGCCAGCAGCCAAGTTCCAGGGATGAAGGATGGCTACACCTTC,TRBJ1-2,TRBV4-1,NA,NA
CASSLASGSLNQPQHF,TGTGCCAGCAGCTTGGCCTCAGGGTCTCTTAATCAGCCCCAGCATTTT,TRBJ1-5,TRBV5-8,NA,once
CASSSDPGTALLRADTQYF,TGTGCCAGTAGTAGCGACCCCGGGACAGCTCTACTCCGGGCAGATACGCAGTATTTT,TRBJ2-3,TRBV19,TRBD1,NA
CASGRENQPQHF,TGTGCCAGTGGCAGGGAAAATCAGCCCCAGCATTTT,TRBJ1-5,TRBV6-5,NA,NA
CASSRTPGLADTQYF,TGTGCCAGCAGCCGCACACCGGGACTAGCGGATACGCAGTATTTT,TRBJ2-3,TRBV11-3,TRBD2,NA
CATNPNPGSFYGYTF,TGTGCCACGAACCCTAATCCCGGGAGCTTTTATGGCTACACCTTC,TRBJ1-2,TRBV19,NA,NA
CASTLSTDTQYF,TGTGCCAGCACCCTCAGCACAGATACGCAGTATTTT,TRBJ2-3,TRBV6-5,NA,few
CASSLGQGKVAGELFF,TGTGCCAGCAGCTTAGGACAGGGAAAAGTTGCCGGGGAGCTGTTTTTT,TRBJ2-2,TRBV7-6,TRBD1,NA
CASSYGTGFFEAFF,TGTGCCAGCAGTTACGGGACAGGGTTTTTTGAAGCTTTCTTT,TRBJ1-1,TRBV6-5,TRBD1,NA
CASSPVAGGNTEAFF,TGCGCCAGCAGCCCCGTCGCAGGTGGGAACACTGAAGCTTTCTTT,TRBJ1-1,TRBV5-1,NA,NA
CASSARANVLTF,TGTGCCAGCAGTGCCAGGGCCAACGTCCTGACTTTC,TRBJ2-6,TRBV2,NA,NA
CASSREEQFF,TGTGCCAGTTCCCGGGAAGAGCAGTTCTTC,TRBJ2-1,TRBV19,NA,NA
CASSPGTSGRAQYF,TGTGCCAGCAGCCCCGGGACTAGCGGGCGGGCGCAGTATTTT,TRBJ2-3,TRBV7-9,TRBD2,NA
CSVGGPGASNYGYTF,TGCAGCGTTGGGGGGCCGGGTGCCTCAAACTATGGCTACACCTTC,TRBJ1-2,TRBV29-1,NA,NA
CATSGENRQGNTEAFF,TGTGCCACCAGTGGGGAAAATCGACAGGGGAACACTGAAGCTTTCTTT,TRBJ1-1,TRBV24-1,TRBD1,NA
CASSTGDSGYGYTF,TGCGCCAGCAGTACAGGGGACTCGGGCTATGGCTACACCTTC,TRBJ1-2,TRBV5-1,TRBD1,NA
CASSLEEGKQPQHF,TGTGCCAGCAGCTTGGAAGAGGGAAAACAGCCCCAGCATTTT,TRBJ1-5,TRBV7-8,NA,NA
CASSPLTSGSSTDTQYF,TGTGCCAGTAGTCCTCTAACTAGCGGGTCGAGCACAGATACGCAGTATTTT,TRBJ2-3,TRBV19,TRBD2,NA
CASSPDRGHYEQYF,TGTGCCAGCAGCCCGGACAGGGGACATTACGAGCAGTACTTC,TRBJ2-7,TRBV7-9,TRBD1,NA
CASHSGTSRSAGELFF,TGCGCCAGCCATTCGGGGACTAGCAGATCGGCCGGGGAGCTGTTTTTT,TRBJ2-2,TRBV5-1,TRBD2,NA
CASSQVPGTSTGELFF,TGCGCCAGCAGCCAAGTTCCCGGGACAAGCACCGGGGAGCTGTTTTTT,TRBJ2-2,TRBV4-1,NA,NA